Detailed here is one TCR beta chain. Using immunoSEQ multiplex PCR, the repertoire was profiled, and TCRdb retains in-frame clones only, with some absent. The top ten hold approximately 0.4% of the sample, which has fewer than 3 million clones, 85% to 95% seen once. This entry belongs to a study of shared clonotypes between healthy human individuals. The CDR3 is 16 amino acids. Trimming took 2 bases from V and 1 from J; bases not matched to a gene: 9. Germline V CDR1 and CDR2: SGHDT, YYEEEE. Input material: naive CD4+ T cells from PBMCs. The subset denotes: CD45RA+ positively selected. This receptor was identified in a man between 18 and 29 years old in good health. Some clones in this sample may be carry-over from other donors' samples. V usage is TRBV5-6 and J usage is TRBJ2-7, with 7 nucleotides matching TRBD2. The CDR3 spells CASSFRGGSVSYEQYF. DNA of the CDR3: TGTGCCAGCAGCTTCCGTGGCGGGAGTGTTTCCTACGAGCAGTACTTC.